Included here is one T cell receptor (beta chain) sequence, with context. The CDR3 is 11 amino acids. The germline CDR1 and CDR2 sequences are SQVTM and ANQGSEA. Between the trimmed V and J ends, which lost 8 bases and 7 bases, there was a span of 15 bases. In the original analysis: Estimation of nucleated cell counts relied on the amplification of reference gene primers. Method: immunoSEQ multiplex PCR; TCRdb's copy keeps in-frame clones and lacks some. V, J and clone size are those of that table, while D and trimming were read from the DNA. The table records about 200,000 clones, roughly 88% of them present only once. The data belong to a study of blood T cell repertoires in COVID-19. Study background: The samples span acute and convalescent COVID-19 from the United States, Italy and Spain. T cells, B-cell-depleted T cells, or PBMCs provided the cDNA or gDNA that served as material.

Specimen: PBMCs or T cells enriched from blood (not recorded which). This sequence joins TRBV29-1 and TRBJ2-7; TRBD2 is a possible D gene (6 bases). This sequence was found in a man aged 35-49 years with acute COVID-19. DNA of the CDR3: TGCAGCCCACGACTAGTTATGGAGCAGTACTTC. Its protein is CSPRLVMEQYF.